What follows describes a single TCR beta chain. Its antigen is as yet unknown. At the DNA level, this CDR3 is encoded by other sequences in the same sample as well. The germline V gene encodes CDR1 LNHDA and CDR2 SQIVND (reference sequence). The CDR3 runs 17 residues. V shed 8 bases and J shed 2 bases, with 22 bases lying between them. The data were taken from a study of cytomegalovirus exposure and HLA in healthy donors. The primer mix had 60 Vbeta and 13 Jbeta primers. Assay: immunoSEQ multiplex PCR; the TCRdb copy retains only in-frame clones and omits some. The listing contains more than 90,000 clones. Regarding the study as a whole: A later analysis linked a missense variant in DCLRE1C to the trimming of TCR beta V and J genes. It was reported that TCR beta sequences correctly inferred the HLA-A and HLA-B alleles for most subjects. It was in a later analysis that TCR association rates were seen to vary by HLA locus, highest for DRB1 and lowest for HLA-C. Earlier analysis found most TCR beta V segments productive about 87% or about 30% of the time.

This sequence originates from a man aged 25-45 years in good health and CMV-seronegative. Specimen: PBMCs. V usage is TRBV19 and J usage is TRBJ1-5, with a weak D call TRBD1 (5 bases). The CDR3 DNA follows: TGTGCCAGTGGGATCACGGGACTCACGGGGGGCAATCAGCCCCAGCATTTT. Translating it yields CASGITGLTGGNQPQHF.